The next 3 T cell receptor beta chains were all read from a single sample in a study of human T cells and chemical hapten exposure. Time point defined: patch test 2, 6 weeks after DPC sensitization. Regarding treatment: therapeutic diphenylcyclopropenone sensitization with weekly scalp DPC. TCRdb recomputed calls from the RACE reads with MiXCR, one row per CDR3 protein. The repertoire holds 95,000 or so distinct CDR3 sequences, 9.5% to 12% seen once, with 3.2% in the top ten. Sequenced material: whole blood, taken in connection with sensitization to the hapten diphenylcyclopropenone (DPC). These receptors all come from a woman aged 40 to 50 with alopecia areata. Some clones in this sample may be carry-over from other donors' samples.

In regard to this clonotype: This clone may be a read error of a much larger clone one base away. This sequence joins TRBV6-1 and TRBJ2-1, with D possibly matching TRBD2 (6 bases). V gave up 3 bases and J gave up 3 bases, with 21 bases separating them. CDR3 length: 18 residues. The germline CDR1 and CDR2 sequences are MNHNS and SASEGT. Here the CDR3 reads CASSEVSPSVYCYNEQFF. The CDR3 DNA follows: TGTGCCAGCAGTGAGGTATCCCCTAGCGTTTACTGCTACAATGAGCAGTTCTTC.

V gene TRBV7-2 combines with J gene TRBJ2-3; D perhaps matches TRBD2 (5 bases). Germline lookup yields CDR1 SGHTA and CDR2 FQGNSA. The CDR3 has 13 residues. Between the trimmed V and J ends, which lost 3 bases and 5 bases, there was a span of 9 bases. The CDR3 nucleotides read TGTGCCAGCAGCTTGGACTCCAGAGATACGCAGTATTTT. As protein: CASSLDSRDTQYF.

V is TRBV7-9 and J is TRBJ2-1; 8 bases fit TRBD2. Germline V gene sequence: CDR1 SEHNR, CDR2 FQNEAQ (reference sequence). V lost 3 bases to trimming and J lost 7 bases; unmatched junction nucleotides: 14. This CDR3 contains 17 residues. The CDR3 DNA follows: TGTGCCAGCAGCTTCTCCGGGGGGGTTCAAGGAAGGAATGAGCAGTTCTTC. Translated, it gives CASSFSGGVQGRNEQFF.